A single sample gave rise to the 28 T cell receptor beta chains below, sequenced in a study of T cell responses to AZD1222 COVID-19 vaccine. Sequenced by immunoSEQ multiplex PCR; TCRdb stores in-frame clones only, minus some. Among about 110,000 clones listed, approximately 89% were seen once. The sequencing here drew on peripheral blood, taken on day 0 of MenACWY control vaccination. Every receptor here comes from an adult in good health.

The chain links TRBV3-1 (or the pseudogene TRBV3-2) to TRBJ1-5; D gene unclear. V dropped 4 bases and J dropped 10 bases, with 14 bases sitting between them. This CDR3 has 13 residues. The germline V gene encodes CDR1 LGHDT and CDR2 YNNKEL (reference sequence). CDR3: CASSPGKGQPQHF. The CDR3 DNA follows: TGTGCCAGCAGCCCAGGAAAGGGTCAACCCCAGCATTTT.

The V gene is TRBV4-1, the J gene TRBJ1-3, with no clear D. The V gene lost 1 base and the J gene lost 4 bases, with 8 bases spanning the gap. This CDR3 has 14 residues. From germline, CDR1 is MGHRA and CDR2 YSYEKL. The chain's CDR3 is CASSQVGAGNTIYF. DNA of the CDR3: TGCGCCAGCAGCCAAGTGGGCGCCGGAAACACCATATATTTT.

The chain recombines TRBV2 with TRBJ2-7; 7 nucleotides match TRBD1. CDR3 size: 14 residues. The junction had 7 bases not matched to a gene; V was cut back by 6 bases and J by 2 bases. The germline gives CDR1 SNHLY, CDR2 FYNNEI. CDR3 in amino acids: CASRYRGLAYEQYF. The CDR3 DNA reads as TGTGCCAGCAGATACAGGGGTTTAGCCTACGAGCAGTACTTC.

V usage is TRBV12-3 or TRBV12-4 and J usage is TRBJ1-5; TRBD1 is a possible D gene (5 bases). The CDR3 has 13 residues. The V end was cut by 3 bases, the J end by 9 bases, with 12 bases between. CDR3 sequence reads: CASSFEGFRPQHF. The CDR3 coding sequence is TGTGCCAGCAGTTTTGAGGGGTTTCGGCCCCAGCATTTT.

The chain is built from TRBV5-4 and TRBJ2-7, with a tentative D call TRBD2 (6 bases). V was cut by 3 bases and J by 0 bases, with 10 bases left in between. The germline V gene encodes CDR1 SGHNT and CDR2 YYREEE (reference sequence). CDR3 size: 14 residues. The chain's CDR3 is CASSSGLNSYEQYF. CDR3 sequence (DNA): TGTGCCAGCAGCTCGGGACTGAACTCCTACGAGCAGTACTTC.

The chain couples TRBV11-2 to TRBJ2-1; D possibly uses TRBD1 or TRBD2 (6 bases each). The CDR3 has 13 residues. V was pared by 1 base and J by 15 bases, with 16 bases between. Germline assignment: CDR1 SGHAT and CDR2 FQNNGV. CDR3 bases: TGTGCCAGCAGCTTAGTGGGGGGCACGAACCTGTTCTTC. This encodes CASSLVGGTNLFF.

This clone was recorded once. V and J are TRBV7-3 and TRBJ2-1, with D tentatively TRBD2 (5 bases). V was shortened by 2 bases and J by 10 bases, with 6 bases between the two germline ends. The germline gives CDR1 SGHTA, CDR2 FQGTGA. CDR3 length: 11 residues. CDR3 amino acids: CASSLRGEQFF. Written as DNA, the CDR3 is TGTGCCAGCAGCTTACGCGGGGAGCAGTTCTTC.

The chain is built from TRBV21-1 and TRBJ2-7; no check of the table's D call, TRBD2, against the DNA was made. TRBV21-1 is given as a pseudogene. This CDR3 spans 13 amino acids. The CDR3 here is CASSKTGTYEQYF. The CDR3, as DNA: TGTGCCAGCAGCAAGACCGGGACCTACGAGCAGTACTTC.

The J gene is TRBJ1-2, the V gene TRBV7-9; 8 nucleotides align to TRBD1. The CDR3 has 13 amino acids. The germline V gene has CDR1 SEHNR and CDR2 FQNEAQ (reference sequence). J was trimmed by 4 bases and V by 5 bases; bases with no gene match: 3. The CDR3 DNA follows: TGTGCCAGCAGCCACAGGGGGATCTATGGCTACACCTTC. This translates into CASSHRGIYGYTF. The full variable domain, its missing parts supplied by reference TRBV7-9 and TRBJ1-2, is DTGVSQNPRHKITKRGQNVTFRCDPISEHNRLYWYRQTLGQGPEFLTYFQNEAQLEKSRLLSDRFSAERPKGSFSTLEIQRTEQGDSAMYLCASSHRGIYGYTFGSGTRLTVV.

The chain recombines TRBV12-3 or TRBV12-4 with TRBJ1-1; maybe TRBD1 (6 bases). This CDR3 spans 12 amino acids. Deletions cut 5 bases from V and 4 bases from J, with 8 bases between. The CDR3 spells CASSPGVTEAFF. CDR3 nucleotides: TGTGCCAGCAGTCCAGGGGTCACTGAAGCTTTCTTT.

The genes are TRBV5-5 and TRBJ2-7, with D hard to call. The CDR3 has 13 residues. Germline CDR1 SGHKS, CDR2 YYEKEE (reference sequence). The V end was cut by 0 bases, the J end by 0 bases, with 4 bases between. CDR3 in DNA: TGTGCCAGCAGCTTGGCGGGCTCCTACGAGCAGTACTTC. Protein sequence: CASSLAGSYEQYF.

In DNA, the CDR3 is TGTGCCAGCAGCTTAGAAGGGGACCATGTAGACTATGGCTACACCTTC. As protein: CASSLEGDHVDYGYTF. J is TRBJ1-2 and V is TRBV7-9; possibly TRBD1 for D (5 bases). Germline CDR1 reads SEHNR; CDR2 reads FQNEAQ (reference sequence). The V and J ends lost 1 base and 3 bases respectively, with 15 bases between them. This CDR3 region has 16 residues.

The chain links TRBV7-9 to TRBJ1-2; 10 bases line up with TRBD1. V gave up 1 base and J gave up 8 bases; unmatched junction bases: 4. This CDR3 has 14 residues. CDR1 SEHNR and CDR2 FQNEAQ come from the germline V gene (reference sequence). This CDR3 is CASSLGDRGEGYTF. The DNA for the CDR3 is TGTGCCAGCAGCTTAGGGGACAGGGGAGAAGGCTACACCTTC.

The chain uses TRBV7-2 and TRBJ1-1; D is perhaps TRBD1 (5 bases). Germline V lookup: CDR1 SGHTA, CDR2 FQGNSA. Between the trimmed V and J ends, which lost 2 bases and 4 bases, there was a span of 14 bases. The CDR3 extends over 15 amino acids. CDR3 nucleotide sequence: TGTGCCAGCAGCTTATATCAGGGATCTCGCACTGAAGCTTTCTTT. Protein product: CASSLYQGSRTEAFF.

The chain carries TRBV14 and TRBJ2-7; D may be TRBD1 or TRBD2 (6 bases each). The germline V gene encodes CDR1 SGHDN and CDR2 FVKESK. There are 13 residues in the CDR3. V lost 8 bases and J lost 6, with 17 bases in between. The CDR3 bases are TGTGCCAGCGGGGGGACAATCAACGGCGAGCAGTACTTC. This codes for CASGGTINGEQYF.

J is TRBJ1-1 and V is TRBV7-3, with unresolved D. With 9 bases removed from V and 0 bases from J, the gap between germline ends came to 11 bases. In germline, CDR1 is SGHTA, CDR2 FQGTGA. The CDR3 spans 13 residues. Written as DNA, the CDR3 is TGTGCCAGTGGACGCAATATGAACACTGAAGCTTTCTTT. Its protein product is CASGRNMNTEAFF.

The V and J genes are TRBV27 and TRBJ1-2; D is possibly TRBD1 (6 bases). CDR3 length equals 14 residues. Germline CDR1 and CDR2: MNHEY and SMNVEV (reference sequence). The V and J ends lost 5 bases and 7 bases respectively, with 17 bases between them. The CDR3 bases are TGTGCCAGCAGTCCCCTCGCGGGGGCGTCTGGCTACACCTTC. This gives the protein CASSPLAGASGYTF.

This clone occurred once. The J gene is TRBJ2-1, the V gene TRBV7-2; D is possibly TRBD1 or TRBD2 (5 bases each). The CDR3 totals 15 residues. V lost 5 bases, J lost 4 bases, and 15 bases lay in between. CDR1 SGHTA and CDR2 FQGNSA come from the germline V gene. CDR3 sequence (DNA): TGTGCCAGCAGCCGGGTGGGGGACCAATACAATGAGCAGTTCTTC. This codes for CASSRVGDQYNEQFF. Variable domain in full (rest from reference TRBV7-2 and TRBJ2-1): GAGVSQSPSNKVTEKGKDVELRCDPISGHTALYWYRQSLGQGLEFLIYFQGNSAPDKSGLPSDRFSAERTGGSVSTLTIQRTQQEDSAVYLCASSRVGDQYNEQFFGPGTRLTVL.

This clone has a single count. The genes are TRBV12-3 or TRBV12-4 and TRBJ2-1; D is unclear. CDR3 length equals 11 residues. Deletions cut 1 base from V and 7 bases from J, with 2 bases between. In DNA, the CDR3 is TGTGCCAGCAGTTTAGGGAATGAGCAGTTCTTC. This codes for CASSLGNEQFF.

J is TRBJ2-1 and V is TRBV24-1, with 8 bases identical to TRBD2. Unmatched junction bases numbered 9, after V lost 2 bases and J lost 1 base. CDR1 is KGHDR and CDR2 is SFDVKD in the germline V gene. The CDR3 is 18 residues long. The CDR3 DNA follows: TGTGCCACCAGTGATTCCCGGGATAGCGGGATTTCCTACAATGAGCAGTTCTTC. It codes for CATSDSRDSGISYNEQFF.

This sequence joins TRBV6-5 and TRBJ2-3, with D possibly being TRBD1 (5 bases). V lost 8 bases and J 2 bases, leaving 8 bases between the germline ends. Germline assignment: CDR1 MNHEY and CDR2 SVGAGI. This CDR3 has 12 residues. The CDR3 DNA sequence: TGTGCCAGCGCAGGGTCCACAGATACGCAGTATTTT. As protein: CASAGSTDTQYF.

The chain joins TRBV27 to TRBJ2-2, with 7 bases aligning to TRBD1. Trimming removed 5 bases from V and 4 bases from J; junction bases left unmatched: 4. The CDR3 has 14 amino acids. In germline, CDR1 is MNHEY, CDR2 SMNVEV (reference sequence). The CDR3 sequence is CASSTYRGTGELFF. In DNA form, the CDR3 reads TGTGCCAGCAGTACATACAGGGGCACCGGGGAGCTGTTTTTT.

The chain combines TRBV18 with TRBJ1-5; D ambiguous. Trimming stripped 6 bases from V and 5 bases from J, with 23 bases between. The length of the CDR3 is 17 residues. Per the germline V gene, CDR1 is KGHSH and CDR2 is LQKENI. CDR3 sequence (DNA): TGTGCCAGCTCCCGTGTTGAGGCGTCCGGAATTCATCAGCCCCAGCATTTT. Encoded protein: CASSRVEASGIHQPQHF. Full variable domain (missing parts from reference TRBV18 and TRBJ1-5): NAGVMQNPRHLVRRRGQEARLRCSPMKGHSHVYWYRQLPEEGLKFMVYLQKENIIDESGMPKERFSAEFPKEGPSILRIQQVVRGDSAAYFCASSRVEASGIHQPQHFGDGTRLSIL.

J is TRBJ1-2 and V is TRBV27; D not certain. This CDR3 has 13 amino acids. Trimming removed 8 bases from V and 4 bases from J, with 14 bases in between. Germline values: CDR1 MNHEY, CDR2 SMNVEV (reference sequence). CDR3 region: CASSQTVFYGYTF. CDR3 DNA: TGTGCCAGCTCCCAAACAGTCTTCTATGGCTACACCTTC.

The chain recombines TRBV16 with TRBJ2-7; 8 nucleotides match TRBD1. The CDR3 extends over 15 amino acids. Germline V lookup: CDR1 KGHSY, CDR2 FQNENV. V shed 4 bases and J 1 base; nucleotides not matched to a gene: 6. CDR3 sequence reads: CASSRLRGLSYEQYF. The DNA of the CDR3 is TGTGCCAGCAGCCGCCTCAGGGGGCTATCCTACGAGCAGTACTTC. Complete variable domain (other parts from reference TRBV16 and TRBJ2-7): GEEVAQTPKHLVRGEGQKAKLYCAPIKGHSYVFWYQQVLKNEFKFLISFQNENVFDETGMPKERFSAKCLPNSPCSLEIQATKLEDSAVYFCASSRLRGLSYEQYFGPGTRLTVT.

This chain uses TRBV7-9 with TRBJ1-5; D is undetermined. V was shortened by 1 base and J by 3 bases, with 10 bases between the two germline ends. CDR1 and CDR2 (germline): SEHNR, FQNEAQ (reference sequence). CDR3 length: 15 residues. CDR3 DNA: TGTGCCAGCAGCTTAGATGGCAGTTTCAATCAGCCCCAGCATTTT. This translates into CASSLDGSFNQPQHF.

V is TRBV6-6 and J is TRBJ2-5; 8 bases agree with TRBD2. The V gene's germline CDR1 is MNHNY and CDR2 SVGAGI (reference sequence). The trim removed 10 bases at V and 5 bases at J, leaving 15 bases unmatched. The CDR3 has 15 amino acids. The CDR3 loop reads CATDVLAGLKETQYF. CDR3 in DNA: TGTGCCACCGACGTTTTAGCGGGACTTAAGGAGACCCAGTACTTC.

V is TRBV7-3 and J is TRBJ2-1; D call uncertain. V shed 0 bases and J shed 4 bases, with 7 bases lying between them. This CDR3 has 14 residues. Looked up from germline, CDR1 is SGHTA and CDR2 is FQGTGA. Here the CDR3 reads CASSLTNGYNEQFF. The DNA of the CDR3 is TGTGCCAGCAGCTTAACGAATGGGTACAATGAGCAGTTCTTC.